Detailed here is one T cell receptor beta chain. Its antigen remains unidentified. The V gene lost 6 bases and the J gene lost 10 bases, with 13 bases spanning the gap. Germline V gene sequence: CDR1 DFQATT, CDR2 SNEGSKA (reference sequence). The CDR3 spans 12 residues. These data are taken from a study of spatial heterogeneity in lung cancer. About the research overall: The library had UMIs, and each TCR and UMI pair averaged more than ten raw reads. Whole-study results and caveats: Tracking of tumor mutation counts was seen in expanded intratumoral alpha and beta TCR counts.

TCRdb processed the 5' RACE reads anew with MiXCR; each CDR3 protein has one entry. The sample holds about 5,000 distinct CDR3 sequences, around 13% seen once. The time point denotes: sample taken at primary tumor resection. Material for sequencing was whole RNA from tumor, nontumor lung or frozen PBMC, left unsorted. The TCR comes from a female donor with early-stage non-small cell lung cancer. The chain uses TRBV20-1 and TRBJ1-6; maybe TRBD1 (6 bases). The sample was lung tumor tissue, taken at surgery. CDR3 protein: CSAEQGSSPLHF. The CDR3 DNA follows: TGCAGTGCCGAACAGGGTAGCTCACCCCTCCACTTT.